Following are 17 T cell receptor beta chains from one sample sequenced in a study of regulatory T cells in long-lasting Graves disease. Sample time point: persistent/refractory GD, antithyroid drugs over 5 years with positive TRAb. Extracted PBMC RNA gave rise to the TCR library. To make TCR beta libraries, researchers used iRepertoire HTBI primers and Arm-PCR of CDR3 regions. Each CDR3 protein gets one entry after TCRdb re-called the multiplex PCR reads with MiXCR. The sample has about 400,000 distinct CDR3 sequences; 20% are singletons. The specimen comprised peripheral blood mononuclear cells (PBMCs), sampled when the disease was refractory, from a patient treated with antithyroid drugs. The receptors shown here come from a female donor with Graves disease.

This clonotype was counted many times. This chain uses TRBV3-1 with TRBJ2-4; D is unresolved. The germline CDR1 and CDR2 sequences are LGHDT and YNNKEL (reference sequence). The CDR3 has 14 amino acids. V lost 0 bases and J lost 10, with 13 bases in between. The CDR3 here is CASSQDRSPPIQYF. In DNA, the CDR3 is TGTGCCAGCAGCCAAGACCGGTCCCCGCCTATTCAGTACTTC.

This chain connects TRBV4-2 to TRBJ2-7; 8 bases match TRBD2. J lost 6 bases, V lost 0 bases, and 7 bases had no gene match. The CDR3 loop spans 15 amino acids. The germline gives CDR1 LGHNA, CDR2 YNFKEQ. Here the CDR3 reads CASSQESGSQREQYF. In DNA, the CDR3 is TGTGCCAGCAGCCAAGAGAGCGGGAGCCAACGCGAGCAGTACTTC.

The chain recombines TRBV10-3 with TRBJ2-5, with D possibly matching TRBD1 (7 bases). Between the trimmed V and J ends, which lost 3 bases and 1 base, there was a span of 12 bases. Germline V lookup: CDR1 ENHRY, CDR2 SYGVKD. This CDR3 is built from 15 residues. The CDR3 sequence is CAISDLQGGQETQYF. The CDR3 DNA reads TGTGCCATCAGTGACCTCCAGGGGGGCCAAGAGACCCAGTACTTC.

This clonotype was counted at least ten times. The V and J genes are TRBV18 and TRBJ2-5; TRBD2 matches 10 bases. The CDR3 spans 18 residues. The junction had 10 bases not matched to a gene; V was cut back by 3 bases and J by 0 bases. Germline CDR1 reads KGHSH; CDR2 reads LQKENI. DNA of the CDR3: TGTGCCAGCTCACCGCCGGGACTAGCGACCAATTACCAAGAGACCCAGTACTTC. Residues: CASSPPGLATNYQETQYF.

This clonotype was seen a few times. This clone may be a read error of a much larger clone one base away. The chain combines TRBV28 with TRBJ1-2; no definite D call. CDR1 and CDR2 from the germline V gene are MDHEN and SYDVKM. The CDR3 contains 14 residues. CDR3 DNA sequence: TGTGCCAGCAGAAACATGGGATCTAACTGTGGCTACACCTTC. Its translation is CASRNMGSNCGYTF.

This clonotype was detected only a few times. CDR3 amino acids: CASKGLWMYEQYF. The CDR3, as DNA: TGTGCCAGCAAGGGCCTCTGGATGTACGAGCAGTACTTC. The rearrangement joins TRBV2 to TRBJ2-7; D not certain. Germline V gene data show CDR1 as SNHLY and CDR2 as FYNNEI. The length of the CDR3 is 13 residues. Trimming left V 7 bases short and J 4 bases short, with 14 bases between.

In regard to this clonotype: A much larger clone is a single base away; this may be a read error. V and J are TRBV6-5 and TRBJ1-4; no reliable D call. The CDR3 sequence is 16 residues long. CDR1 is MNHEY, CDR2 SVGAGI, per germline. The chain's CDR3 is CASSYSRALASEKPFF. CDR3 DNA sequence: TGTGCCAGCAGTTACTCCCGGGCCTTAGCTAGTGAAAAACCGTTTTTT.

With respect to this clonotype: Since a much larger clone is just one base distant, this may be a read error. The chain uses TRBV12-3 or TRBV12-4 and TRBJ1-5; D remains ambiguous. V was cut by 4 bases and J by 6 bases, with 10 bases left in between. The CDR3 spans 13 residues. The CDR3 DNA reads as TGTGCCAGCAGTTCGTCTCGGGGTCAGCCCCAGCATTTT. It translates to CASSSSRGQPQHF.

The rearrangement links TRBV3-1 to TRBJ2-2; 9 positions agree with TRBD2. The trim removed 7 bases at V and 1 base at J, leaving 1 base unmatched. CDR1 is LGHDT and CDR2 is YNNKEL in the germline V gene (reference sequence). This CDR3 region has 14 residues. The CDR3 protein is CASTSGVNTGELFF. The CDR3 region has the DNA TGTGCCAGCACTAGCGGGGTGAACACCGGGGAGCTGTTTTTT.

Only a few counts were recorded for this clonotype. The chain couples TRBV30 to TRBJ2-4; 7 nucleotides agree with TRBD2. V was pared by 1 base and J by 8 bases, with 8 bases of the junction left unmatched. Germline-derived CDR1 and CDR2 are GTSNPN and SVGIG (reference sequence). The CDR3 extends over 14 amino acids. The CDR3 sequence: CAWSDPGGRDIQYF. The DNA for the CDR3 is TGTGCCTGGAGTGACCCCGGAGGGAGGGACATTCAGTACTTC.

This clonotype was recorded a few times. The J gene is TRBJ1-1, the V gene TRBV20-1; no reliable D call. CDR3 length: 10 residues. Per the germline V gene, CDR1 is DFQATT and CDR2 is SNEGSKA (reference sequence). V was shortened by 6 bases and J by 2 bases, with 4 bases between the two germline ends. Here the CDR3 reads CSAVNTEAFF. In nucleotides, the CDR3 is TGCAGTGCGGTCAACACTGAAGCTTTCTTT.

The J gene is TRBJ2-7, the V gene TRBV18, with 13 bases that match TRBD2. The J segment lost 7 bases and the V segment lost 0 bases, leaving 9 bases of the junction unmatched. The germline gives CDR1 KGHSH, CDR2 LQKENI. CDR3 length equals 17 residues. CDR3 DNA sequence: TGTGCCAGCTCACCACCATCCTGGACTAGCGGGAGCAATGAGCAGTACTTC. Translated, it gives CASSPPSWTSGSNEQYF.

This clonotype was recorded at least ten times. The rearrangement uses TRBV6-1 and TRBJ1-5; the D gene is possibly TRBD1 (5 bases). V lost 1 base and J 3 bases, leaving 7 bases between the germline ends. This CDR3 comprises 14 residues. From germline, CDR1 is MNHNS and CDR2 SASEGT. CDR3: CASSEGGVNQPQHF. Written as DNA, the CDR3 is TGTGCCAGCAGTGAAGGAGGGGTCAATCAGCCCCAGCATTTT.

The gene calls are TRBV28 and TRBJ1-1; D is perhaps TRBD1 (6 bases). The CDR3 runs 16 residues. Deletions cut 6 bases from V and 6 bases from J, with 23 bases between. Germline CDR1 is MDHEN and CDR2 is SYDVKM. In nucleotides, the CDR3 is TGTGCCAGCAGCCCACCCGGGACAAAGCCCTACCCTGAAGCTTTCTTT. Amino acid sequence: CASSPPGTKPYPEAFF.

This clonotype was seen more than once but under ten times. The chain carries TRBV12-3 or TRBV12-4 and TRBJ2-1; TRBD2 matches at 7 bases. The CDR3 is 14 amino acids. The trim removed 5 bases at V and 4 bases at J, leaving 5 bases unmatched. The CDR3 DNA reads as TGTGCCAGCAGTGCGGGACTACCATACAATGAGCAGTTCTTC. This translates into CASSAGLPYNEQFF.

This clonotype was seen ten or more times. This rearrangement joins TRBV15 to TRBJ2-5, with no clear D. V was clipped by 0 bases and J by 7 bases, with 30 bases between them. The CDR3 is 20 residues long. CDR1 LNHNV and CDR2 YYDKDF come from the germline V gene (reference sequence). Here the CDR3 reads CATSREPQNGPKHPPGTQYF. CDR3 DNA: TGTGCCACCAGCAGAGAACCCCAAAACGGCCCCAAACACCCTCCGGGGACCCAGTACTTC.

This clonotype has just a few counts. This chain connects TRBV20-1 to TRBJ1-5; the D is unclear. Germline-derived CDR1 and CDR2 are DFQATT and SNEGSKA (reference sequence). The CDR3 extends over 14 amino acids. Between the trimmed V and J ends, which lost 3 bases and 2 bases, there was a span of 11 bases. The CDR3 spells CSASVPKGNQPQHF. The DNA of the CDR3 is TGCAGTGCTAGCGTACCGAAGGGCAATCAGCCCCAGCATTTT.